This entry is about one T cell receptor (beta chain). Its antigen is currently unknown. These data come from a study of shared clonotypes between healthy human individuals. Study-wide context: A donor's plate count was three for CD4 naive and three for CD4 memory; CD8 naive had two and CD8 memory one.

This CDR3 is 10 amino acids long. V was clipped by 9 bases and J by 5 bases, with 8 bases between them. Germline CDR1 reads MRHNA; CDR2 reads SNTAGT. Study-wide findings and caveats: Naive subsets generally exceeded memory subsets in estimated richness. Blood was the only sampled material, and tissue repertoires likely differ.

The input for sorted-subset replicate PCRs was approximately 210 ng DNA, 25,000 to 35,000 T cell genomes. Profiled with immunoSEQ multiplex PCR; TCRdb holds only in-frame clones, not every one. The table shows roughly 640,000 clones, with about 74% occurring only once. The specimen sequenced was memory CD4+ T cells sorted from blood. Sample subset: CD45RA-negative fraction. The rearrangement uses TRBV6-4 and TRBJ2-7; no clear D gene. The clonotype originates from a woman in her 30s in good health. The CDR3 reads CASTRHEQYF. The CDR3 DNA reads TGTGCCAGTACCCGCCACGAGCAGTACTTC.